The 24 T cell receptor beta chains below all came from one sample that was sequenced in a study of blood T cell repertoires in COVID-19 (dated by TCRdb to the early 2020s). The library was prepared using the immunoSEQ multiplex PCR assay. TCRdb carries this immuneACCESS record with in-frame sequences only. Its versions omit some clonotypes, under half of them owing to an unresolved V gene in the studies checked, with the rest unexplained. Counted in this sample were under 150,000 clones; 81% of them appeared once. Of the sample, roughly 1.5% falls within the top ten clones. The sample comprised peripheral blood. These receptors came from a man aged 50 to 59 with acute or convalescent COVID-19.

This clone has a handful of counts. V usage is TRBV6-2 or TRBV6-3 and J usage is TRBJ1-6; D is unclear. Germline loops: CDR1 MNHEY, CDR2 SVGEGT. The V and J ends lost 0 bases and 14 bases respectively, with 8 bases between them. The CDR3 consists of 12 residues. CDR3 residues: CASSYSRVALHF. The CDR3 nucleotides are TGTGCCAGCAGTTACTCCCGGGTGGCCCTCCACTTT.

This chain joins TRBV5-1 and TRBJ1-4, with 9 bases fitting TRBD1. With V trimmed by 4 bases and J by 8 bases, 9 bases remained unmatched. CDR3 size: 15 residues. Germline-derived CDR1 and CDR2 are SGHRS and YFSETQ. The CDR3, as DNA: TGCGCCAGCAGCCTAGGACAGGGGAGGGGAGAAAAACTGTTTTTT. Its translation is CASSLGQGRGEKLFF.

This chain links TRBV5-4 with TRBJ1-2, with D perhaps TRBD1 (5 bases). Germline-derived CDR1 and CDR2 are SGHNT and YYREEE (reference sequence). This CDR3 region has 15 residues. V was trimmed by 3 bases and J by 0 bases, leaving 12 bases between them. CDR3: CASSSDRLPNYGYTF. CDR3 sequence (DNA): TGTGCCAGCAGCTCCGACAGACTGCCTAACTATGGCTACACCTTC. The complete variable domain, with remaining parts taken from reference TRBV5-4 and TRBJ1-2, reads ETGVTQSPTHLIKTRGQQVTLRCSSQSGHNTVSWYQQALGQGPQFIFQYYREEENGRGNFPPRFSGLQFPNYSSELNVNALELDDSALYLCASSSDRLPNYGYTFGSGTRLTVV.

The chain employs TRBV5-6 and TRBJ1-2; no clear D gene. Germline V CDR1 and CDR2: SGHDT, YYEEEE. Trimming took off 3 bases at V and 8 bases at J, with 14 bases between the two ends. The CDR3 length is 13 residues. CDR3 DNA sequence: TGTGCCAGCAGCTCGGGGATAACGGGGGGCTACACCTTC. Translating gives CASSSGITGGYTF.

About this clone itself: The same CDR3 can be traced to other DNA sequences in this sample. The CDR3 loop reads CASSLTGGDGYTF. The DNA for the CDR3 is TGTGCCAGCAGCCTGACAGGGGGCGATGGCTACACCTTC. The genes are TRBV5-4 and TRBJ1-2; 10 nucleotides match TRBD1. The ends lost 4 bases at V and 6 bases at J; junction bases unmatched: 3. The germline V gene encodes CDR1 SGHNT and CDR2 YYREEE (reference sequence). CDR3 length equals 13 residues.

The chain uses TRBV9 and TRBJ2-1, with D perhaps matching TRBD2 (6 bases). The V gene's germline CDR1 is SGDLS and CDR2 YYNGEE. Trimming took 4 bases from V and 0 from J, leaving 14 bases between them. The length of the CDR3 is 16 residues. The CDR3: CASSPKEGSSYNEQFF. The CDR3 DNA sequence: TGTGCCAGCAGCCCAAAGGAGGGTAGCTCCTACAATGAGCAGTTCTTC.

The chain uses TRBV28 and TRBJ1-2; unclear D gene. V dropped 2 bases and J dropped 2 bases, with 12 bases sitting between them. This CDR3 region has 15 residues. Germline CDR1 is MDHEN and CDR2 is SYDVKM. As DNA, the CDR3 is TGTGCCAGCAGTTTACTCTCCGGAGGGAACTATGGCTACACCTTC. Its protein is CASSLLSGGNYGYTF.

The chain carries TRBV29-1 and TRBJ1-2; 7 bases fit TRBD1. J was trimmed by 4 bases and V by 3 bases; bases with no gene match: 5. This CDR3 is built from 13 residues. Germline-derived CDR1 and CDR2 are SQVTM and ANQGSEA. The CDR3, as DNA: TGCAGCGTTGAGGACAGGTCCTCCTATGGCTACACCTTC. Protein: CSVEDRSSYGYTF.

This chain connects TRBV5-4 to TRBJ1-5; 8 nucleotides align to TRBD1. Germline CDR1 reads SGHNT; CDR2 reads YYREEE (reference sequence). This CDR3 is built from 13 residues. The trim removed 4 bases at V and 6 bases at J, leaving 3 bases unmatched. The CDR3 sequence: CASSRGTGQPQHF. DNA for the CDR3: TGTGCCAGCAGCCGAGGGACAGGTCAGCCCCAGCATTTT.

The CDR3 DNA follows: TGTGCCAGCAGCACTCAGGGGGTGGATGGCTACACCTTC. This encodes CASSTQGVDGYTF. The rearrangement joins TRBV7-8 to TRBJ1-2; 7 nucleotides match TRBD1. V was clipped by 5 bases and J by 6 bases; unmatched bases: 6. This CDR3 comprises 13 residues. Germline assignment: CDR1 SGHVS and CDR2 FQNEAQ.

This clone was counted between two and nine times. The chain uses TRBV5-1 and TRBJ1-4; TRBD1 is a possible D gene (6 bases). Trimming cost V 1 base and J 7 bases, with 11 bases left between them. The germline V gene has CDR1 SGHRS and CDR2 YFSETQ. The CDR3 covers 14 residues. CDR3 bases: TGCGCCAGCAGCTTGTCAGGGGAGGGTGAAAAACTGTTTTTT. Translated, it gives CASSLSGEGEKLFF.

The chain uses TRBV3-1 (or the pseudogene TRBV3-2) and TRBJ1-3; D not certain. The CDR3 totals 17 residues. V was pared by 1 base and J by 1 base, with 14 bases between. CDR1 and CDR2 from the germline V gene are LGHDT and YNNKEL (reference sequence). The CDR3 is CASSQGRGGNSGNTIYF. CDR3 bases: TGTGCCAGCAGCCAAGGTCGGGGAGGGAATTCTGGAAACACCATATATTTT.

The rearrangement joins TRBV19 to TRBJ1-2; 9 positions match TRBD1. V dropped 4 bases and J dropped 8; count of bases not matched to a gene: 5. The germline V gene has CDR1 LNHDA and CDR2 SQIVND (reference sequence). The CDR3 is made up of 13 amino acids. The DNA of the CDR3 is TGTGCCAGTAGTACTACAGGGGGCAACGGCTACACCTTC. Encoded protein: CASSTTGGNGYTF. The complete variable domain, with remaining parts taken from reference TRBV19 and TRBJ1-2, reads DGGITQSPKYLFRKEGQNVTLSCEQNLNHDAMYWYRQDPGQGLRLIYYSQIVNDFQKGDIAEGYSVSREKKESFPLTVTSAQKNPTAFYLCASSTTGGNGYTFGSGTRLTVV.

The V and J genes are TRBV30 and TRBJ1-5; D remains unclear. Germline V lookup: CDR1 GTSNPN, CDR2 SVGIG (reference sequence). Trimming removed 0 bases from V and 3 bases from J, with 9 bases in between. The CDR3 consists of 14 residues. CDR3 nucleotides: TGTGCCTGGAGTGTCAGCGGGGACAATCAGCCCCAGCATTTT. The encoded protein is CAWSVSGDNQPQHF. The variable domain in full, with the rest retrieved from reference TRBV30 and TRBJ1-5, is SQTIHQWPATLVQPVGSPLSLECTVEGTSNPNLYWYRQAAGRGLQLLFYSVGIGQISSEVPQNLSASRPQDRQFILSSKKLLLSDSGFYLCAWSVSGDNQPQHFGDGTRLSIL.

The V and J genes are TRBV5-8 and TRBJ1-4; TRBD1 agrees at 8 bases. The germline CDR1 and CDR2 sequences are SGHTS and YDEGEE. This CDR3 spans 17 amino acids. J gave up 2 bases and V 1 base, and 7 bases lay outside the gene matches. The CDR3 sequence is CASSLTNQGATNEKLFF. The CDR3 DNA reads as TGTGCCAGCAGCTTGACCAATCAGGGGGCTACTAATGAAAAACTGTTTTTT.

This chain connects TRBV28 to TRBJ1-5; 9 nucleotides line up with TRBD1. The CDR3 consists of 14 residues. V shed 10 bases and J 0 bases; nucleotides not matched to a gene: 4. The germline gives CDR1 MDHEN, CDR2 SYDVKM. CDR3 protein: CATTGGPSNQPQHF. CDR3 DNA: TGTGCCACCACAGGGGGCCCTAGCAATCAGCCCCAGCATTTT.

V is TRBV18 and J is TRBJ1-1; D is ambiguous. V was pared by 8 bases and J by 6 bases, with 13 bases between. Germline V gives CDR1 KGHSH, CDR2 LQKENI. This CDR3 comprises 12 residues. The DNA for the CDR3 is TGTGCCAGCCACCGGGATAAAGCTGAAGCTTTCTTT. This encodes CASHRDKAEAFF.

J is TRBJ1-1 and V is TRBV5-4, with 8 bases identical to TRBD1. The V gene end was trimmed by 2 bases and the J gene end by 3 bases; junction bases not matched to a gene: 6. This CDR3 region has 15 residues. The V gene's germline CDR1 is SGHNT and CDR2 YYREEE (reference sequence). The CDR3 DNA follows: TGTGCCAGCAGCTTTGGGAACAGGGGGTACACTGAAGCTTTCTTT. It translates to CASSFGNRGYTEAFF.

The chain has TRBV5-4 and TRBJ2-3; D is unresolved. Germline lookup yields CDR1 SGHNT and CDR2 YYREEE (reference sequence). V lost 4 bases to trimming and J lost 0 bases, with 15 bases between them. The CDR3 extends over 16 amino acids. Here the CDR3 DNA reads TGTGCCAGCAGCGCGAAGAGGAGTCGAAGCACAGATACGCAGTATTTT. Its translation is CASSAKRSRSTDTQYF.

This clone turned up a few times. The chain links TRBV5-6 to TRBJ2-5, with 9 bases identical to TRBD2. Germline lookup yields CDR1 SGHDT and CDR2 YYEEEE. V shed 4 bases and J 6 bases; nucleotides not matched to a gene: 4. The CDR3 totals 13 residues. CDR3 sequence (DNA): TGTGCCAGCAGCGGCGGGGGGGCTCAGACCCAGTACTTC. Translated, it gives CASSGGGAQTQYF.

V usage is TRBV3-1 (or the pseudogene TRBV3-2) and J usage is TRBJ1-3; TRBD1 is a possible D gene (6 bases). Germline CDR1 is LGHDT and CDR2 is YNNKEL (reference sequence). The CDR3 covers 18 residues. Trimming removed 1 base from V and 0 bases from J, with 16 bases in between. DNA for the CDR3: TGTGCCAGCAGCCAAGTTACGGCAGGGGCTCCCTCTGGAAACACCATATATTTT. This translates into CASSQVTAGAPSGNTIYF.

This rearrangement joins TRBV3-1 (or the pseudogene TRBV3-2) to TRBJ2-7; no clear D gene. Germline CDR1 LGHDT, CDR2 YNNKEL (reference sequence). Trimming cost V 3 bases and J 5 bases, with 11 bases left between them. The CDR3 contains 13 residues. In DNA, the CDR3 is TGTGCCAGCAGCCAGGCAGACATTGACGAGCAGTACGTC. It yields the protein CASSQADIDEQYV.

There are a few counts of this clone. This chain connects TRBV4-1 to TRBJ1-6, with D perhaps TRBD1 (5 bases). Trimming removed 5 bases at V and 0 bases at J, with 14 bases between. CDR3 length equals 17 residues. Germline-derived CDR1 and CDR2 are MGHRA and YSYEKL. Here the CDR3 reads CASSARQQSSYNSPLHF. DNA for the CDR3: TGCGCCAGCAGCGCCCGACAGCAGAGCTCCTATAATTCACCCCTCCACTTT.

The rearrangement uses TRBV9 and TRBJ1-3, with D tentatively TRBD1 (5 bases). CDR3 length: 14 amino acids. Trimming removed 4 bases from V and 0 bases from J, with 8 bases in between. Germline assignment: CDR1 SGDLS and CDR2 YYNGEE. CDR3 in amino acids: CASSLDSSGNTIYF. The CDR3 region has the DNA TGTGCCAGCAGCTTAGACAGCTCTGGAAACACCATATATTTT.